A single sample is the source of the 27 T cell receptor beta chains below, sequenced in a study of molecular identifiers for immune sequencing clone quantification. TCRdb redid the calling of the PCR reads with MiXCR, one entry per CDR3 protein. Of approximately 670,000 distinct CDR3 sequences in the sample, 15% to 20% were seen once. The source material was naive CD8+ T cells from blood, with Jurkat cell RNA spiked in. The subset: FACS-sorted CD8+CD4-CCR7+CD45RA+ naive T cells. These receptors all stem from a human donor in good health. Some libraries in this study had Jurkat cell RNA spiked in.

In this sample, this clonotype turned up many times. The chain carries TRBV7-9 and TRBJ2-7, with 10 bases lining up with TRBD2. CDR1 is SEHNR and CDR2 is FQNEAQ in the germline V gene (reference sequence). J gave up 6 bases and V 5 bases, and 10 bases lay outside the gene matches. This CDR3 comprises 15 residues. CDR3 protein: CASSPSGGLPTEQYF. CDR3 nucleotides: TGTGCCAGCAGCCCTAGCGGGGGACTTCCTACCGAGCAGTACTTC.

Comment on this clonotype: This clone may be a read error of a much larger clone one base away. The genes are TRBV13 and TRBJ1-1; D is ambiguous. Germline loops: CDR1 PRHDT, CDR2 FYEKMQ (reference sequence). This CDR3 has 15 amino acids. The CDR3 loop reads CASSLNSVKNTGAFF. The CDR3 DNA is TGTGCCAGCAGCTTAAACAGCGTAAAAAACACTGGAGCTTTCTTT. Full variable domain (outside the CDR3, taken from reference TRBV13 and TRBJ1-1): AAGVIQSPRHLIKEKRETATLKCYPIPRHDTVYWYQQGPGQDPQFLISFYEKMQSDKGSIPDRFSAQQFSDYHSELNMSSLELGDSALYFCASSLNSVKNTGAFFGQGTRLTVV.

The V and J genes are TRBV30 and TRBJ1-2; the D gene is possibly TRBD1 (6 bases). Trimming removed 4 bases from V and 2 bases from J, with 20 bases in between. Germline V gene data show CDR1 as GTSNPN and CDR2 as SVGIG (reference sequence). The CDR3 is 16 residues long. CDR3 bases: TGTGCCTGGAACGAATGGGTACAGGGAAAAAACTATGGCTACACCTTC. It encodes CAWNEWVQGKNYGYTF.

This clonotype was counted only a few times. The V and J genes are TRBV5-4 and TRBJ1-6; 9 bases align to TRBD1. The CDR3 length is 15 residues. The V and J ends lost 4 bases and 9 bases, in that order; junction bases with no gene match: 8. Looked up from germline, CDR1 is SGHNT and CDR2 is YYREEE (reference sequence). CDR3 region: CASSESTGGGSPLHF. The DNA of the CDR3 is TGTGCCAGCAGCGAATCGACAGGGGGTGGTTCACCCCTCCACTTT.

This clonotype was seen many times. CDR3 protein: CASSPGGYAGSRHSTDTQYF. CDR3 DNA sequence: TGTGCCAGCAGTCCGGGTGGTTATGCGGGAAGCCGCCACAGCACAGATACGCAGTATTTT. The V and J genes are TRBV28 and TRBJ2-3, with D possibly TRBD2 on 6 matching bases. The V and J ends lost 5 bases and 0 bases respectively, with 27 bases between them. Germline V gene sequence: CDR1 MDHEN, CDR2 SYDVKM. This CDR3 region has 20 residues.

This clonotype was counted many times. The V gene is TRBV28, the J gene TRBJ2-3, with TRBD1 as a possible D gene (5 bases). The CDR3 runs to 13 residues. The ends were cut back, 8 bases at V and 0 bases at J, with 9 bases in the middle. Germline assignment: CDR1 MDHEN and CDR2 SYDVKM. CDR3 loop: CASGRQSTDTQYF. The DNA for the CDR3 is TGTGCCAGCGGTAGACAGAGCACAGATACGCAGTATTTT.

In this sample, this clonotype turned up a few times. The V and J genes are TRBV19 and TRBJ2-1; D assignment may be TRBD1 or TRBD2 (7 bases each). The CDR3 has 16 residues. CDR1 LNHDA and CDR2 SQIVND come from the germline V gene (reference sequence). V was shortened by 4 bases and J by 5 bases, with 18 bases between the two germline ends. In nucleotides, the CDR3 is TGTGCCAGTAGTACCTCGACAGGGAGGGATGACAATGAGCAGTTCTTC. Amino acid sequence: CASSTSTGRDDNEQFF. Using reference TRBV19 and TRBJ2-1 for the parts outside the CDR3, the full variable domain is DGGITQSPKYLFRKEGQNVTLSCEQNLNHDAMYWYRQDPGQGLRLIYYSQIVNDFQKGDIAEGYSVSREKKESFPLTVTSAQKNPTAFYLCASSTSTGRDDNEQFFGPGTRLTVL.

This clonotype was seen a few times. The chain couples TRBV5-8 to TRBJ2-7; no firm D call. Germline CDR1 SGHTS, CDR2 YDEGEE. Trimming cost V 3 bases and J 13 bases, with 5 bases left between them. This CDR3 is built from 8 residues. The DNA for the CDR3 is TGTGCCAGCAGCTCACTATACTTC. Translating gives CASSSLYF.

Regarding this clonotype: A read error may account for a junction end that differs from germline. The chain carries TRBV2 and TRBJ2-7; TRBD1 is a possible D gene (6 bases). This CDR3 is built from 14 residues. Per the germline V gene, CDR1 is SNHLY and CDR2 is FYNNEI. Written as DNA, the CDR3 is TGTGCCGGCAGTGATGGTAACAGGGACTACGAGCAGTACTTC. As protein: CAGSDGNRDYEQYF. The whole variable domain, remainder taken from reference TRBV2 and TRBJ2-7, is EPEVTQTPSHQVTQMGQEVILRCVPISNHLYFYWYRQILGQKVEFLVSFYNNEISEKSEIFDDQFSVERPDGSNFTLKIRSTKLEDSAMYFCAGSDGNRDYEQYFGPGTRLTVT.

This clonotype was counted at least ten times. V usage is TRBV2 and J usage is TRBJ2-7; 9 nucleotides align to TRBD2. The V gene's germline CDR1 is SNHLY and CDR2 FYNNEI. The CDR3 covers 15 residues. Trimming at V came to 5 bases and at J to 0 bases, leaving 5 bases not matched to a gene. CDR3 sequence reads: CASSRLADSSYEQYF. DNA for the CDR3: TGTGCCAGCAGTCGACTAGCGGATAGCTCCTACGAGCAGTACTTC.

V and J are TRBV5-6 and TRBJ2-7, with D perhaps given as TRBD1 or TRBD2 (5 bases each). The CDR3 has 15 residues. Germline V lookup: CDR1 SGHDT, CDR2 YYEEEE. Trimming left V 0 bases short and J 4 bases short, with 14 bases between. The CDR3 protein is CASSLGGTTSYEQYF. The CDR3 DNA follows: TGTGCCAGCAGCTTGGGAGGGACCACTTCATACGAGCAGTACTTC.

This clonotype was observed many times. The gene calls are TRBV20-1 and TRBJ2-7, with a weak D call TRBD1 (5 bases). The CDR3 extends over 11 amino acids. Germline V gene lookup returns CDR1 DFQATT and CDR2 SNEGSKA (reference sequence). V was cut by 2 bases and J by 3 bases, with 5 bases left in between. The CDR3 sequence is CSARQGYEQYF. The CDR3 DNA is TGCAGTGCTAGACAGGGCTACGAGCAGTACTTC.

As regards this clonotype: One base away lies a much larger clone, so this may be a sequencing read error. No conserved phenylalanine or tryptophan is present at the end of the CDR3, so a read error is the likely explanation. The V and J genes are TRBV10-3 and TRBJ1-5, with D tentatively TRBD1 (6 bases). CDR1 ENHRY and CDR2 SYGVKD come from the germline V gene. Trimming removed 2 bases from V and 2 bases from J, with 10 bases in between. This CDR3 contains 15 residues. CDR3 in DNA: TGTGCCATCAGTGAGGGGACACTGGGCAATCAGCCCCAGCATTGT. It encodes CAISEGTLGNQPQHC.

This clonotype was seen only a few times. In this CDR3 the conserved last residue, phenylalanine or tryptophan, is missing, so a read error is likely. The chain uses TRBV12-3 or TRBV12-4 and TRBJ2-7; a possible D gene is TRBD2 (6 bases). The CDR3 spans 14 residues. V lost 3 bases and J 0 bases, leaving 9 bases between the germline ends. In DNA form, the CDR3 reads TGTGCCAGCAGTTTGGAGGGAAACTCCTACGAGCAGTACCTC. Protein: CASSLEGNSYEQYL.

In its sample, this clonotype was seen many times. The CDR3 is CASSPGTGLGQPQHF. The CDR3 DNA follows: TGTGCCAGCAGCCCCGGGACAGGCCTGGGACAGCCCCAGCATTTT. The chain is built from TRBV7-2 and TRBJ1-5, with 8 bases matching TRBD1. This CDR3 contains 15 residues. From germline, CDR1 is SGHTA and CDR2 FQGNSA. V shed 5 bases and J 7 bases; nucleotides not matched to a gene: 10.

This chain's CDR3 is CASSPAGWGTEGYEQYF. CDR3 DNA sequence: TGTGCCAGCAGCCCTGCGGGGTGGGGGACCGAGGGCTACGAGCAGTACTTC. The chain joins TRBV3-1 to TRBJ2-7; a weak D match, TRBD2 (6 bases). CDR1 is LGHDT and CDR2 is YNNKEL in the germline V gene (reference sequence). Trimming pared 4 bases from V and 3 bases from J, leaving 22 bases between. The CDR3 is 17 residues long.

This clonotype was observed a few times. The chain carries TRBV18 and TRBJ2-7, with D perhaps matching TRBD2 (6 bases). CDR1 and CDR2 from the germline V gene are KGHSH and LQKENI. V was cut by 0 bases and J by 3 bases, with 15 bases left in between. This CDR3 region has 16 residues. CDR3 protein: CASSPPGGTGNYEQYF. The CDR3 DNA sequence: TGTGCCAGCTCACCACCAGGCGGGACTGGGAACTACGAGCAGTACTTC.

V is TRBV5-5 and J is TRBJ2-1; a possible D gene is TRBD1 (5 bases). CDR1 and CDR2 from the germline V gene are SGHKS and YYEKEE (reference sequence). The length of the CDR3 is 15 residues. Between the trimmed V and J ends, which lost 4 bases and 1 base, there was a span of 12 bases. CDR3 sequence (DNA): TGTGCCAGCAGCCCAGGGTTTGCGTCCTACAATGAGCAGTTCTTC. The encoded protein is CASSPGFASYNEQFF.

V usage is TRBV20-1 and J usage is TRBJ2-7; 8 bases align to TRBD1. The trim removed 6 bases at V and 1 base at J, leaving 8 bases unmatched. Germline V gene data show CDR1 as DFQATT and CDR2 as SNEGSKA (reference sequence). The CDR3 runs 14 residues. The CDR3 region is CSARRRQGSYEQYF. The DNA for the CDR3 is TGCAGTGCACGACGGAGACAGGGGTCCTACGAGCAGTACTTC.

There are a few counts of this clonotype. This rearrangement joins TRBV7-9 to TRBJ2-7; perhaps TRBD1 as D (5 bases). Germline V lookup: CDR1 SEHNR, CDR2 FQNEAQ (reference sequence). The V and J ends lost 5 bases and 5 bases respectively, with 19 bases between them. The CDR3 is 15 residues long. In DNA form, the CDR3 reads TGTGCCAGCAGCCCCAGTTCCAGCCAGGGCAACGAGCAGTACTTC. It codes for CASSPSSSQGNEQYF.

This clonotype showed up just a few times. The rearrangement joins TRBV20-1 to TRBJ1-3, with D tentatively TRBD1 (5 bases). Germline loops: CDR1 DFQATT, CDR2 SNEGSKA (reference sequence). The CDR3 is 14 amino acids. Deletions cut 1 base from V and 4 bases from J, with 11 bases between. CDR3 sequence reads: CSARGPGSGNTIYF. The DNA for the CDR3 is TGCAGTGCTAGAGGCCCAGGGTCGGGAAACACCATATATTTT.

This clonotype appeared a few times. The CDR3 reads CASGGGYRDTDTQYF. For the CDR3, the DNA is TGTGCCAGCGGGGGGGGATACAGGGATACAGATACGCAGTATTTT. This rearrangement joins TRBV25-1 to TRBJ2-3, with D possibly being TRBD2 (7 bases). This CDR3 comprises 15 residues. V was cut by 8 bases and J by 3 bases, with 18 bases left in between. Germline assignment: CDR1 MGHDK and CDR2 SYGVNS.

Ten or more counts support this clonotype. The chain carries TRBV6-1 and TRBJ2-2, with D unclear. The V end was cut by 1 base, the J end by 6 bases, with 15 bases between. This CDR3 comprises 16 residues. CDR1 and CDR2 (germline): MNHNS, SASEGT. The CDR3 DNA reads TGTGCCAGCAGTGAAGTTTCAGGTTTTGATTCCGGGGAGCTGTTTTTT. It codes for CASSEVSGFDSGELFF.

This clonotype was observed at least ten times. This chain connects TRBV28 to TRBJ2-3; D unclear. The V end lost 5 bases, the J end lost 10 bases, and 10 bases lay between the germline ends. Germline-derived CDR1 and CDR2 are MDHEN and SYDVKM. The CDR3 runs to 11 residues. For the CDR3, the DNA is TGTGCCAGCAGTCAAGGGAATGCGCAGTATTTT. Amino acid sequence: CASSQGNAQYF.

This clonotype showed up many times. The V gene is TRBV6-5, the J gene TRBJ1-6, with a tentative D call TRBD1 (5 bases). CDR1 and CDR2 from the germline V gene are MNHEY and SVGAGI. The CDR3 length is 17 residues. V was cut by 0 bases and J by 2 bases, with 11 bases left in between. Written as DNA, the CDR3 is TGTGCCAGCAGTTACTCAGGGGTTTTCACCTATAATTCACCCCTCCACTTT. Translation gives CASSYSGVFTYNSPLHF.

This clonotype has at least ten counts. The chain has TRBV5-1 and TRBJ2-3, with D possibly called TRBD1 or TRBD2 (6 bases each). Trimming left V 4 bases short and J 0 bases short, with 12 bases between. Germline V lookup: CDR1 SGHRS, CDR2 YFSETQ. This CDR3 comprises 15 residues. For the CDR3, the DNA is TGCGCCAGCAGCGGAGGGACACCTAGCACAGATACGCAGTATTTT. Encoded protein: CASSGGTPSTDTQYF.

This clonotype has ten or more counts. The V and J genes are TRBV28 and TRBJ1-6; perhaps TRBD1 as D (5 bases). The V gene lost 3 bases and the J gene lost 0 bases, with 12 bases spanning the gap. CDR1 MDHEN and CDR2 SYDVKM come from the germline V gene. This CDR3 contains 17 residues. This CDR3 is CASSFGDPSSYNSPLHF. The DNA for the CDR3 is TGTGCCAGCAGTTTTGGGGACCCGAGCTCCTATAATTCACCCCTCCACTTT.